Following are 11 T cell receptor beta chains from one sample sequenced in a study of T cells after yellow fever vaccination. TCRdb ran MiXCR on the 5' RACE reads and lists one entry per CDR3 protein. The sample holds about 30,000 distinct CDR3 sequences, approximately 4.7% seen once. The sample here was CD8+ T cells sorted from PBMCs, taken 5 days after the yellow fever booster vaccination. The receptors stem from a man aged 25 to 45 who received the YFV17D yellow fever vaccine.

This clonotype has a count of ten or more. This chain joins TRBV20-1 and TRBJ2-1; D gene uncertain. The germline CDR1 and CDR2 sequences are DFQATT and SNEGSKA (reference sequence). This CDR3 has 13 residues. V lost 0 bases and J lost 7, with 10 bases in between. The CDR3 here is CSARDPDYNEQFF. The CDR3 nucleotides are TGCAGTGCTAGAGACCCTGATTATAATGAGCAGTTCTTC.

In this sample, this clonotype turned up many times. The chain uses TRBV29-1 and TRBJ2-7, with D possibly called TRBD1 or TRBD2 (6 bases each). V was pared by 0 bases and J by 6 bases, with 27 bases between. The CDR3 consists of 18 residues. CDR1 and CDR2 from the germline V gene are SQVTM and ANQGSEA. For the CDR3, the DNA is TGCAGCGTTGAAGATCCGGGTATTCAAACCTCTCGGGGGCCCGAGCAGTACTTC. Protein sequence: CSVEDPGIQTSRGPEQYF.

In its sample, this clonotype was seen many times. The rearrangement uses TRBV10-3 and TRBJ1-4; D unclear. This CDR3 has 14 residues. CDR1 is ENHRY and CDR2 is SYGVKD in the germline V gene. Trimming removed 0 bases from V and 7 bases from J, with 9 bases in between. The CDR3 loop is CAISESSGSEKLFF. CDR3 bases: TGTGCCATCAGTGAGTCGTCGGGGTCTGAAAAACTGTTTTTT.

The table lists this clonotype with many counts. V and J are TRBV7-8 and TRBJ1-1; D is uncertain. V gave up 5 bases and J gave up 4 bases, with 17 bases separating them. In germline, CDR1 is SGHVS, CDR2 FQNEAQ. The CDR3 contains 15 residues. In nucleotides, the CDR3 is TGTGCCAGCAGCCCCCAGACCGGTCTTAGCACTGAAGCTTTCTTT. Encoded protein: CASSPQTGLSTEAFF.

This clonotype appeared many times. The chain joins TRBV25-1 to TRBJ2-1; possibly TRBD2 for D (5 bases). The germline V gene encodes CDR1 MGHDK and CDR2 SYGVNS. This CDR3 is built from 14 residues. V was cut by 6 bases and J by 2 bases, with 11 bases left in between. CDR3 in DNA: TGTGCCAGCAGGGGAGCAAGCACCTACAATGAGCAGTTCTTC. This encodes CASRGASTYNEQFF.

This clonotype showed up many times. The CDR3 loop is CASSLYLGQPQHF. CDR3 nucleotide sequence: TGCGCCAGCAGCTTGTACCTGGGGCAGCCCCAGCATTTT. The V and J genes are TRBV5-1 and TRBJ1-5; D gene uncertain. CDR3 size: 13 residues. V dropped 1 base and J dropped 7 bases, with 9 bases sitting between them. Per germline, CDR1 SGHRS and CDR2 YFSETQ.

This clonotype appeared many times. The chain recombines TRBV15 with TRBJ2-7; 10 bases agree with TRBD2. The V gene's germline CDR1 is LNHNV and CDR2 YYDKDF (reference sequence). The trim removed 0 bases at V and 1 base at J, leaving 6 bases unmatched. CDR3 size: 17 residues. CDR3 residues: CATSRDRLAGVSYEQYF. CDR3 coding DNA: TGTGCCACCAGCAGAGATCGGCTAGCGGGAGTATCCTACGAGCAGTACTTC. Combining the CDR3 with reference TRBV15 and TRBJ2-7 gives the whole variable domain DAMVIQNPRYQVTQFGKPVTLSCSQTLNHNVMYWYQQKSSQAPKLLFHYYDKDFNNEADTPDNFQSRRPNTSFCFLDIRSPGLGDTAMYLCATSRDRLAGVSYEQYFGPGTRLTVT.

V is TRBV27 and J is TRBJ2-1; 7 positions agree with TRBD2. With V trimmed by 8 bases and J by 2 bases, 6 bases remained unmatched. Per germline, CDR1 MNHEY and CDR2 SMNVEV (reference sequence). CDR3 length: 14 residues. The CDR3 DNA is TGTGCCAGCGGGGGGGACGGAACCTACAATGAGCAGTTCTTC. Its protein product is CASGGDGTYNEQFF.

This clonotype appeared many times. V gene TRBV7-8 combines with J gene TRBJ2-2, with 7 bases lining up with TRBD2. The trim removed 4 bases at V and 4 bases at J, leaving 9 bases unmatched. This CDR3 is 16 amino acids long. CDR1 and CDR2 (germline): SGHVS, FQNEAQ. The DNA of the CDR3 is TGTGCCAGCAGCTCGGGGAGGGGAGTGGGCACCGGGGAGCTGTTTTTT. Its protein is CASSSGRGVGTGELFF.

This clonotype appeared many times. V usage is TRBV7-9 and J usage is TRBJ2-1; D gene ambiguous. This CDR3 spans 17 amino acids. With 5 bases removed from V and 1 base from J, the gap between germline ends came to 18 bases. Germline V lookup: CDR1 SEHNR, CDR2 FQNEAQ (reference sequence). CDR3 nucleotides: TGTGCCAGCAGCCCAGGCCATGCGGCCCCATCCTACAATGAGCAGTTCTTC. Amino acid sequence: CASSPGHAAPSYNEQFF.

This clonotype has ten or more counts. The CDR3 DNA sequence: TGTGCCAGCAGCTTGTATGAGACAGGACGGTACAATGAGCAGTTCTTC. It is translated as CASSLYETGRYNEQFF. The chain joins TRBV7-2 to TRBJ2-1; tentatively, D is TRBD1 (6 bases). The CDR3 consists of 16 residues. The V and J ends lost 3 bases and 4 bases respectively, with 16 bases between them. CDR1 and CDR2 (germline): SGHTA, FQGNSA. Full variable domain (missing parts from reference TRBV7-2 and TRBJ2-1): GAGVSQSPSNKVTEKGKDVELRCDPISGHTALYWYRQSLGQGLEFLIYFQGNSAPDKSGLPSDRFSAERTGGSVSTLTIQRTQQEDSAVYLCASSLYETGRYNEQFFGPGTRLTVL.